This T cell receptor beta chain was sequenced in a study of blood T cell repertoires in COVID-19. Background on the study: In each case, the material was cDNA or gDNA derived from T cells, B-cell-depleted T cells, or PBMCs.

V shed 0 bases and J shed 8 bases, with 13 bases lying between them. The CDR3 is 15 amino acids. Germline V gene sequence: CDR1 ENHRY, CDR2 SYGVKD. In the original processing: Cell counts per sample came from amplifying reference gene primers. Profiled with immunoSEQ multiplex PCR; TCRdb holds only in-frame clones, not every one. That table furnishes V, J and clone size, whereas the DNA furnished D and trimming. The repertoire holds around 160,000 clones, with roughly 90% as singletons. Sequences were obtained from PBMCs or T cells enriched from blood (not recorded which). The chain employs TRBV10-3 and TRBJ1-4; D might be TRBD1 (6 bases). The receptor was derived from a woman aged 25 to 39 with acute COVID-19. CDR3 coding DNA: TGTGCCATCAGTGAGTCTGGGGGGGCAGGAGAAAAACTGTTTTTT. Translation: CAISESGGAGEKLFF.